These 26 T cell receptor beta chains were sequenced from one sample in a study of Graves' ophthalmopathy and Graves' hyperthyroidism. The authors amplified TCR beta CDR3 regions from RNA transcripts. RT-PCR was first run with HTBI primers, then multiplex PCR in a second round. TCRdb analysed the multiplex PCR reads with MiXCR anew, one entry per CDR3 protein. The sample holds about 340,000 distinct CDR3 sequences; 17% are singletons and the top ten take roughly 12%. Sequencing input: peripheral blood. These receptors were taken from an adult man with Graves' ophthalmopathy.

There are many counts of this clonotype. The chain couples TRBV2 to TRBJ1-1; no clear D. The ends were cut back, 1 base at V and 4 bases at J, with 7 bases in the middle. In germline, CDR1 is SNHLY, CDR2 FYNNEI. The CDR3 is made up of 13 amino acids. The CDR3 region is CASSEVEFTEAFF. The DNA for the CDR3 is TGTGCCAGCAGTGAAGTAGAGTTCACTGAAGCTTTCTTT.

This clonotype was counted many times. This chain links TRBV7-8 with TRBJ2-7, with no clear D. The CDR3 is 14 residues long. V lost 3 bases, J lost 7 bases, and 16 bases lay in between. Per the germline V gene, CDR1 is SGHVS and CDR2 is FQNEAQ. DNA of the CDR3: TGTGCCAGCAGCTTCTCAGCGCCCTTGGAAGAGCAGTACTTC. As protein: CASSFSAPLEEQYF.

This clonotype was seen repeatedly, ten times or more. The chain recombines TRBV7-9 with TRBJ1-1, with D unresolved. The V gene lost 7 bases and the J gene lost 1 base, with 13 bases spanning the gap. The CDR3 runs 14 residues. The germline V gene encodes CDR1 SEHNR and CDR2 FQNEAQ (reference sequence). CDR3 sequence (DNA): TGTGCCAGCAACAAAAACTACGGGAACACTGAAGCTTTCTTT. Translating it yields CASNKNYGNTEAFF.

This clonotype showed up many times. This chain connects TRBV11-2 to TRBJ1-5, with D possibly matching TRBD1 (5 bases). Per germline, CDR1 SGHAT and CDR2 FQNNGV. This CDR3 is 16 amino acids long. V was clipped by 5 bases and J by 0 bases, with 14 bases between them. CDR3 nucleotide sequence: TGTGCCAGCAGCCCCCTGGCGGGGACTAGCAATCAGCCCCAGCATTTT. It codes for CASSPLAGTSNQPQHF.

The rearrangement links TRBV3-1 to TRBJ2-5; D ambiguous. The V and J ends lost 3 bases and 2 bases respectively, with 31 bases between them. CDR1 is LGHDT, CDR2 YNNKEL, per germline (reference sequence). This CDR3 has 21 residues. The CDR3 region is CASSQITAQRYLKKSQETQYF. The DNA for the CDR3 is TGTGCCAGCAGCCAGATAACCGCACAAAGGTACCTGAAGAAATCGCAAGAGACCCAGTACTTC.

The sample holds many counts of this clonotype. The chain recombines TRBV10-3 with TRBJ2-7, with D uncertain. CDR1 is ENHRY, CDR2 SYGVKD, per germline. This CDR3 is built from 11 residues. Trimming shortened V by 4 bases and J by 4 bases, and 5 bases separated the two germline ends. CDR3 residues: CAISGQYEQYF. As DNA, the CDR3 is TGTGCCATCAGTGGCCAGTACGAGCAGTACTTC.

The gene calls are TRBV20-1 and TRBJ2-7, with TRBD1 matching 9 bases. The CDR3 sequence is 12 residues long. Germline assignment: CDR1 DFQATT and CDR2 SNEGSKA (reference sequence). The CDR3 DNA is TGCAGGGCGGGGACAGGGCTCCACGAGCAGTACTTC. Translated: CRAGTGLHEQYF.

Turning to this clonotype: One end of the junction is discordant with germline, which a read error may explain. The V gene is TRBV28, the J gene TRBJ2-7; 7 bases match TRBD2. Germline values: CDR1 MDHEN, CDR2 SYDVKM. The CDR3 has 16 amino acids. For the CDR3, the DNA is TGTGCCAGCAGTTTGATCTGCGGGAGAGGACTCTACGAGCAGTGCTTC. It specifies CASSLICGRGLYEQCF.

This clonotype came up many times. CDR3 coding DNA: TGTGCCAGCATCCCCCTCCGACAGGGGAACACTGAAGCTTTCTTT. This gives the protein CASIPLRQGNTEAFF. The chain is built from TRBV11-2 and TRBJ1-1, with 7 bases lining up with TRBD1. CDR1 SGHAT and CDR2 FQNNGV come from the germline V gene. The V gene end was trimmed by 7 bases and the J gene end by 1 base; junction bases not matched to a gene: 9. This CDR3 comprises 15 residues.

This clonotype was counted ten times or more. The chain employs TRBV12-3 or TRBV12-4 and TRBJ1-2; maybe TRBD1 (5 bases). This CDR3 has 15 residues. With 6 bases removed from V and 3 bases from J, the gap between germline ends came to 17 bases. In DNA, the CDR3 is TGTGCCAGCAGATCGCATATGGGGGGAGACTATGGCTACACCTTC. It codes for CASRSHMGGDYGYTF.

About this clonotype: One junction end does not reproduce the germline sequence, and a read error may be involved. V usage is TRBV30 and J usage is TRBJ1-1; D not certain. The CDR3 runs to 12 residues. Germline CDR1 GTSNPN, CDR2 SVGIG (reference sequence). CDR3 protein: CAWIQLNTEAYF. DNA for the CDR3: TGTGCCTGGATACAGTTGAACACTGAAGCTTACTTT.

The chain carries TRBV19 and TRBJ2-5, with TRBD2 as a possible D gene (5 bases). From germline, CDR1 is LNHDA and CDR2 SQIVND (reference sequence). Trimming shortened V by 4 bases and J by 1 base, and 10 bases separated the two germline ends. The CDR3 sequence is 14 residues long. In nucleotides, the CDR3 is TGTGCCAGTAGTACCCGGGAAGGCCAAGAGACCCAGTACTTC. Amino acid sequence: CASSTREGQETQYF.

At least ten counts were recorded for this clonotype. This chain uses TRBV12-3 or TRBV12-4 with TRBJ2-7, with 8 bases identical to TRBD1. The CDR3 runs 14 residues. Unmatched junction bases numbered 4, after V lost 5 bases and J lost 1 base. The CDR3 DNA follows: TGTGCCAGCAGTACCACAGGGGGTTCCTACGAGCAGTACTTC. This sequence encodes CASSTTGGSYEQYF.

This clonotype was recorded many times. V is TRBV20-1 and J is TRBJ1-5, with 7 positions matching TRBD1. V was clipped by 0 bases and J by 4 bases; unmatched bases: 12. CDR1 is DFQATT, CDR2 SNEGSKA, per germline (reference sequence). The CDR3 loop spans 17 amino acids. CDR3 protein: CSARDLRFTGENQPQHF. The CDR3 coding sequence is TGCAGTGCTAGAGATCTGAGGTTTACAGGGGAAAATCAGCCCCAGCATTTT.

The chain carries TRBV7-2 and TRBJ2-5; D is perhaps TRBD2 (5 bases). The germline V and J ends were trimmed by 1 base and 6 bases, with 12 bases remaining between them. Germline assignment: CDR1 SGHTA and CDR2 FQGNSA. The CDR3 spans 14 residues. As DNA, the CDR3 is TGTGCCAGCAGCTTAGGAGGGCCCAGACAGACCCAGTACTTC. Translating gives CASSLGGPRQTQYF.

In its sample, this clonotype was seen many times. The chain joins TRBV14 to TRBJ1-1, with D perhaps TRBD1 (6 bases). V shed 0 bases and J shed 4 bases, with 12 bases lying between them. Germline V lookup: CDR1 SGHDN, CDR2 FVKESK. CDR3 length: 15 residues. The CDR3 sequence: CASSQDGIGGTEAFF. In DNA form, the CDR3 reads TGTGCCAGCAGCCAAGATGGGATAGGGGGCACTGAAGCTTTCTTT.

The rearrangement links TRBV12-3 or TRBV12-4 to TRBJ1-5; 10 bases fit TRBD1. Germline trimming cut 6 bases from V and 4 bases from J; bases unmatched to any gene: 9. The CDR3 consists of 16 residues. In DNA, the CDR3 is TGTGCCAGCAGCCCTCCGACAGGGGGCGAAAATCAGCCCCAGCATTTT. This gives the protein CASSPPTGGENQPQHF.

This clonotype was detected many times. The chain has TRBV20-1 and TRBJ2-5; 15 bases match TRBD2. This CDR3 region has 16 residues. Germline V gives CDR1 DFQATT, CDR2 SNEGSKA (reference sequence). V shed 6 bases, J shed 4 bases, and the junction held 9 bases outside the gene matches. Here the CDR3 DNA reads TGCAGTGCCCCGGGACTAGCGGGGGGCAGGGGAGAGACCCAGTACTTC. It yields the protein CSAPGLAGGRGETQYF.

This clonotype has at least ten counts. The chain couples TRBV6-2 or TRBV6-3 to TRBJ1-1; 10 bases are shared with TRBD1. Trimming at V came to 6 bases and at J to 5 bases, leaving 6 bases not matched to a gene. The CDR3 spans 14 residues. The germline CDR1 and CDR2 sequences are MNHEY and SVGEGT. CDR3: CASSDRGRGTEAFF. In DNA, the CDR3 is TGTGCCAGCAGCGACAGGGGGCGAGGAACTGAAGCTTTCTTT.

This clonotype was observed a few times. The V and J genes are TRBV30 and TRBJ2-4; TRBD1 aligns across 7 bases. This CDR3 is built from 13 residues. Germline V gene data show CDR1 as GTSNPN and CDR2 as SVGIG (reference sequence). The V and J ends lost 4 bases and 8 bases, in that order; junction bases with no gene match: 8. The CDR3 is CAWTPEQGYIQYF. In nucleotides, the CDR3 is TGTGCCTGGACCCCTGAACAGGGGTACATTCAGTACTTC.

This clonotype has ten or more counts. The rearrangement joins TRBV5-6 to TRBJ2-4, with a weak D call TRBD1 (6 bases). Germline lookup yields CDR1 SGHDT and CDR2 YYEEEE. The CDR3 covers 17 residues. The V end lost 4 bases, the J end lost 0 bases, and 17 bases lay between the germline ends. The CDR3 loop is CASSRIDRRRAKNIQYF. DNA of the CDR3: TGTGCCAGCAGCCGTATTGACAGGCGACGAGCCAAAAACATTCAGTACTTC.

This clonotype appeared many times. V gene TRBV19 combines with J gene TRBJ1-1; D remains ambiguous. Germline values: CDR1 LNHDA, CDR2 SQIVND (reference sequence). The CDR3 is 13 amino acids. The V gene lost 6 bases and the J gene lost 0 bases, with 8 bases spanning the gap. CDR3 in DNA: TGTGCCAGTAGCCGGGCCCTGAACACTGAAGCTTTCTTT. Translating it yields CASSRALNTEAFF.

The chain links TRBV5-1 to TRBJ1-2, with D unresolved. V shed 0 bases and J shed 10 bases, with 7 bases lying between them. The CDR3 runs 11 residues. Per the germline V gene, CDR1 is SGHRS and CDR2 is YFSETQ. In nucleotides, the CDR3 is TGCGCCAGCAGCTTGGAGGGAATCTACACCTTC. Translation: CASSLEGIYTF. Supplemented by reference TRBV5-1 and TRBJ1-2, the full variable domain reads KAGVTQTPRYLIKTRGQQVTLSCSPISGHRSVSWYQQTPGQGLQFLFEYFSETQRNKGNFPGRFSGRQFSNSRSEMNVSTLELGDSALYLCASSLEGIYTFGSGTRLTVV.

The V call is TRBV7-2, the J call TRBJ1-1, with D maybe TRBD1 (5 bases). CDR1 and CDR2 from the germline V gene are SGHTA and FQGNSA. The CDR3 has 15 amino acids. Trimming removed 5 bases from V and 1 base from J, with 14 bases in between. CDR3 sequence: CASSLWSRANTEAFF. The CDR3 DNA reads TGTGCCAGCAGCCTTTGGTCCAGGGCGAACACTGAAGCTTTCTTT.

In this sample, this clonotype turned up many times. The chain is built from TRBV19 and TRBJ1-1; TRBD1 agrees at 8 bases. J gave up 6 bases and V 3 bases, and 9 bases lay outside the gene matches. Germline V gene data show CDR1 as LNHDA and CDR2 as SQIVND (reference sequence). The CDR3 spans 15 residues. CDR3 loop: CASSMTAQGAAEAFF. DNA for the CDR3: TGTGCCAGTAGTATGACTGCCCAGGGGGCAGCTGAAGCTTTCTTT.

This clonotype was recorded at least ten times. The chain links TRBV6-1 to TRBJ2-7, with D tentatively TRBD1 or TRBD2 (5 bases each). The CDR3 extends over 15 amino acids. The V gene's germline CDR1 is MNHNS and CDR2 SASEGT. The V end was cut by 7 bases, the J end by 2 bases, with 18 bases between. DNA of the CDR3: TGTGCCAGCAATCTAAGGGGAGCACTTCCCTACGAGCAGTACTTC. Its translation: CASNLRGALPYEQYF.